These T cell receptor beta chains were read from a single sample in a study of blood T cell repertoires in COVID-19. This table comes from immunoSEQ multiplex PCR, and its TCRdb copy is limited to in-frame clones, with some not included. Of 210,000 or so clones listed, about 84% are singletons. The material sequenced was peripheral blood. These receptors were obtained from a woman at least 80 years old with COVID-19, enrolled during active disease. CDR3s include the opening cysteine and the closing phenylalanine or tryptophan. D genes are given only for firm matches. Some rows have no size entry. The others give once, few or many, or a class for an expanded clone.

CDR3nt,CDR3aa,v_gene,abundance,d_gene,j_gene
TGCAGCGCCGACAGGGCTGGGAATGAGCAGTTCTTC,CSADRAGNEQFF,TRBV29-1,NA,TRBD1,TRBJ2-1
TGCGCCAGCAACCGACTAGCGACGAACACCGGGGAGCTGTTTTTT,CASNRLATNTGELFF,TRBV5-1,NA,TRBD2,TRBJ2-2
TGTGCCAGCAGCCGGGTCAAGCAAACAGGGGCCTTGAGCTATGGCTACACCTTC,CASSRVKQTGALSYGYTF,TRBV7-9,few,TRBD1,TRBJ1-2
TGTGCCAGCAGTCTAGCGGGAATAGATAGCGATGAGCAGTTCTTC,CASSLAGIDSDEQFF,TRBV6-5,NA,TRBD2,TRBJ2-1
TGTGCCAGCAGCCAAGTGGGTAGCGGGGGAGCCGCGGATACGCAGTATTTT,CASSQVGSGGAADTQYF,TRBV4-2,NA,TRBD2,TRBJ2-3
TGTGCCAGCAGCAGGGGTTTAGCGGGAGCGGGCGGGGAGCTGTTTTTT,CASSRGLAGAGGELFF,TRBV9,NA,TRBD2,TRBJ2-2
TGCGCCAGCAGCCTAGGACTAGTACAAGAGACCCAGTACTTC,CASSLGLVQETQYF,TRBV5-1,NA,TRBD2,TRBJ2-5
TGTGCCAGCACTAGGACTAGCGCGTCCACCGGGGAGCTGTTTTTT,CASTRTSASTGELFF,TRBV6-6,NA,TRBD2,TRBJ2-2
TGTGCCAGCTCACCAAATGTCCGGGGCTCTGGAAACACCATATATTTT,CASSPNVRGSGNTIYF,TRBV18,NA,NA,TRBJ1-3
TGCAGCGTTGAAAAGGCGGCAGTACAGTTCTTC,CSVEKAAVQFF,TRBV29-1,NA,NA,TRBJ2-1
TGCAGCGTAGCAGGACAGCGAGAGCAGTACTTC,CSVAGQREQYF,TRBV29-1,NA,NA,TRBJ2-7
TGTGCCAGCAGCGAAACCGGGACACCGAACACTGAAGCTTTCTTT,CASSETGTPNTEAFF,TRBV7-3,NA,NA,TRBJ1-1
TGTGCCAGCAGCTTAGGAGCTAACTATGGCTACACCTTC,CASSLGANYGYTF,TRBV7-9,NA,NA,TRBJ1-2
TGTGCCAGCAGCCAAGATGGGACTATTGGAGAGCAGTTCTTC,CASSQDGTIGEQFF,TRBV4-2,NA,TRBD2,TRBJ2-1
TGTGCCAGCAGCTTGGGCCAGGCCTATCCTGGAAACACCATATATTTT,CASSLGQAYPGNTIYF,TRBV5-4,NA,NA,TRBJ1-3
TGTGCCAGCAGCTTGCAGGGAGAAAAACTGTTTTTT,CASSLQGEKLFF,TRBV5-8,NA,NA,TRBJ1-4